One sample yielded the 21 T cell receptor beta chains listed below, sequenced in a study of blood T cell repertoires in COVID-19. The data were produced by immunoSEQ multiplex PCR, yet TCRdb's version contains in-frame clones alone and is incomplete. This sample yields some 300,000 clones, of which about 85% are seen a single time; roughly 2.3% belongs to the top ten. The sample was peripheral blood. The source of these receptors is a man younger than 35 with active or convalescent COVID-19.

CDR3 coding DNA: TGTGCCAGCAGCTTACTAGCGGGCATCTCCTACAATGAGCAGTTCTTC. It translates to CASSLLAGISYNEQFF. The chain recombines TRBV7-3 with TRBJ2-1; TRBD2 matches 8 bases. Germline CDR1 and CDR2: SGHTA and FQGTGA. This CDR3 comprises 16 residues. V shed 2 bases, J shed 0 bases, and the junction held 3 bases outside the gene matches.

The gene calls are TRBV5-5 and TRBJ1-5, with TRBD1 identical over 11 bases. CDR3 length: 16 amino acids. Trimming at V came to 4 bases and at J to 4 bases, leaving 7 bases not matched to a gene. The germline gives CDR1 SGHKS, CDR2 YYEKEE (reference sequence). DNA for the CDR3: TGTGCCAGCAGCCCGGGACAGGGGGTGAAGAATCAGCCCCAGCATTTT. It specifies CASSPGQGVKNQPQHF.

The chain links TRBV28 to TRBJ1-2; D unresolved. The CDR3 totals 12 residues. V was pared by 7 bases and J by 7 bases, with 13 bases between. The germline gives CDR1 MDHEN, CDR2 SYDVKM. The CDR3 DNA sequence: TGTGCCAGCACCCTAACGGGGAGTGGCTACACCTTC. It is translated as CASTLTGSGYTF.

The V and J genes are TRBV27 and TRBJ2-7, with D unresolved. The germline V and J ends were trimmed by 4 bases and 2 bases, with 12 bases remaining between them. CDR3 length: 14 amino acids. The germline CDR1 and CDR2 sequences are MNHEY and SMNVEV (reference sequence). CDR3 residues: CASSSWAQTYEQYF. The CDR3, as DNA: TGTGCCAGCAGTTCCTGGGCGCAAACCTACGAGCAGTACTTC.

The chain has TRBV9 and TRBJ2-1; D is unclear. The CDR3 has 15 amino acids. Germline V gene data show CDR1 as SGDLS and CDR2 as YYNGEE. V lost 0 bases and J 0 bases, leaving 7 bases between the germline ends. For the CDR3, the DNA is TGTGCCAGCAGCGTAGAATCAGGCTCCTACAATGAGCAGTTCTTC. It translates to CASSVESGSYNEQFF. The variable domain in full, with the rest retrieved from reference TRBV9 and TRBJ2-1, is DSGVTQTPKHLITATGQRVTLRCSPRSGDLSVYWYQQSLDQGLQFLIQYYNGEERAKGNILERFSAQQFPDLHSELNLSSLELGDSALYFCASSVESGSYNEQFFGPGTRLTVL.

The chain recombines TRBV24-1 with TRBJ2-1; 10 bases align to TRBD2. The CDR3 length is 16 residues. Looked up from germline, CDR1 is KGHDR and CDR2 is SFDVKD. V was pared by 4 bases and J by 3 bases, with 5 bases of the junction left unmatched. The CDR3 DNA reads TGTGCCACCAGTGACCGGACTAGCGGTAGCTACAATGAGCAGTTCTTC. Encoded protein: CATSDRTSGSYNEQFF.

The chain couples TRBV10-3 to TRBJ2-7; D unclear. V lost 0 bases, J lost 2 bases, and 5 bases lay in between. Germline V gene sequence: CDR1 ENHRY, CDR2 SYGVKD. The CDR3 contains 13 residues. The CDR3, as DNA: TGTGCCATCAGTGAGTCGAGTACCTACGAGCAGTACTTC. Residues: CAISESSTYEQYF.

The chain has TRBV27 and TRBJ2-7, with TRBD1 matching 7 bases. V trimming: 4 bases; J trimming: 0 bases; junction bases outside the gene matches: 9. The CDR3 spans 16 residues. Germline CDR1 and CDR2: MNHEY and SMNVEV (reference sequence). CDR3 nucleotide sequence: TGTGCCAGCAGTTCCATCGACAGGGTTTCCTCCTACGAGCAGTACTTC. Translating gives CASSSIDRVSSYEQYF.

The chain employs TRBV7-3 and TRBJ2-1, with 7 bases matching TRBD2. The V gene's germline CDR1 is SGHTA and CDR2 FQGTGA. J was trimmed by 1 base and V by 0 bases; bases with no gene match: 6. CDR3 length equals 17 residues. In DNA form, the CDR3 reads TGTGCCAGCAGCTTAACGTACAGCGGGGCGTCCTACAATGAGCAGTTCTTC. Translation: CASSLTYSGASYNEQFF. The full variable domain, its missing parts supplied by reference TRBV7-3 and TRBJ2-1, is GAGVSQTPSNKVTEKGKYVELRCDPISGHTALYWYRQSLGQGPEFLIYFQGTGAADDSGLPNDRFFAVRPEGSVSTLKIQRTERGDSAVYLCASSLTYSGASYNEQFFGPGTRLTVL.

This clone was observed a few times. The CDR3 DNA sequence: TGCGCCAGCAGTGGTTACAGGAACACTGAAGCTTTCTTT. Translation: CASSGYRNTEAFF. This sequence joins TRBV10-1 and TRBJ1-1; the D is unclear. Germline CDR1 is WNHNN and CDR2 is SYGVQD (reference sequence). This CDR3 is built from 13 residues. Trimming stripped 4 bases from V and 1 base from J, with 7 bases between.

V usage is TRBV28 and J usage is TRBJ2-7, with D possibly being TRBD1 (6 bases). The V gene lost 2 bases and the J gene lost 1 base, with 6 bases spanning the gap. The CDR3 spans 13 residues. The germline CDR1 and CDR2 sequences are MDHEN and SYDVKM. CDR3 coding DNA: TGTGCCAGCAGTTTAGGACAGTCCTACGAGCAGTACTTC. As protein: CASSLGQSYEQYF.

V gene TRBV27 combines with J gene TRBJ2-5; the match to TRBD2 covers 11 bases. The CDR3 spans 17 residues. After removal of 6 bases from V and 5 bases from J, the junction contained 14 bases not matched to a gene. The germline gives CDR1 MNHEY, CDR2 SMNVEV (reference sequence). For the CDR3, the DNA is TGTGCCAGCAGCCTGGGACTAGCGGACCTGAGGGTGGAGACCCAGTACTTC. This codes for CASSLGLADLRVETQYF.

V usage is TRBV18 and J usage is TRBJ1-1; 9 bases map to TRBD1. The CDR3 covers 18 residues. CDR1 and CDR2 (germline): KGHSH, LQKENI. The J segment lost 1 base and the V segment lost 2 bases, leaving 11 bases of the junction unmatched. DNA of the CDR3: TGTGCCAGCTCACCAAGGAGGACAGGGGCTCTACCGAACACTGAAGCTTTCTTT. Translation gives CASSPRRTGALPNTEAFF.

The gene calls are TRBV12-5 and TRBJ2-7; D unresolved. The V gene's germline CDR1 is LGHNT and CDR2 FRNRAP. The CDR3 has 12 residues. V lost 2 bases and J 2 bases, leaving 4 bases between the germline ends. The CDR3 spells CASGLTAYEQYF. Here the CDR3 DNA reads TGTGCTAGTGGTTTGACAGCCTACGAGCAGTACTTC.

The rearrangement joins TRBV6-5 to TRBJ2-5, with 11 nucleotides matching TRBD1. The junction had 4 bases not matched to a gene; V was cut back by 2 bases and J by 2 bases. This CDR3 contains 16 residues. CDR1 and CDR2 (germline): MNHEY, SVGAGI. CDR3 sequence: CASSYRGQGGQETQYF. The CDR3 nucleotides read TGTGCCAGCAGTTACCGGGGACAGGGGGGTCAAGAGACCCAGTACTTC.

Only a few counts were recorded for this clone. The junction differs from germline at one of its ends, possibly a read error. The chain links TRBV6-1 to TRBJ1-1; 8 bases match TRBD1. CDR3 length equals 14 residues. Germline lookup yields CDR1 MNHNS and CDR2 SASEGT. CDR3 sequence reads: CASREDRGSTEAFF. The CDR3 DNA reads as TGTGCCAGCAGAGAAGACAGGGGCTCCACTGAAGCTTTCTTT.

The chain employs TRBV6-1 and TRBJ2-7; tentative D call: TRBD2 (6 bases). The CDR3 has 15 amino acids. CDR1 MNHNS and CDR2 SASEGT come from the germline V gene. Trimming stripped 3 bases from V and 5 bases from J, with 17 bases between. Here the CDR3 DNA reads TGTGCCAGCAGTGACCTAGGAGGGACCGGCAACGAGCAGTACTTC. Its translation is CASSDLGGTGNEQYF.

This sequence joins TRBV10-3 and TRBJ2-5; weak D call: TRBD2 (6 bases). V was shortened by 11 bases and J by 7 bases, with 17 bases between the two germline ends. CDR1 and CDR2 (germline): ENHRY, SYGVKD. The CDR3 contains 12 residues. CDR3 nucleotide sequence: TGTGCCGTGACCGGGACTGAAGGGACCCAGTACTTC. Protein product: CAVTGTEGTQYF.

Points on this clone: Being one base from a much bigger clone, this may be a read error. The chain uses TRBV9 and TRBJ2-1, with 11 bases identical to TRBD2. The germline V gene encodes CDR1 SGDLS and CDR2 YYNGEE. J was trimmed by 2 bases and V by 4 bases; bases with no gene match: 2. CDR3 length: 15 residues. CDR3 amino acids: CASSSGLAAYNEQFF. The CDR3 coding sequence is TGTGCCAGCAGCTCGGGACTAGCGGCCTACAATGAGCAGTTCTTC.

The rearrangement links TRBV5-8 to TRBJ2-3; D is perhaps TRBD1 (6 bases). The CDR3 extends over 15 amino acids. Germline V CDR1 and CDR2: SGHTS, YDEGEE. With 1 base removed from V and 9 bases from J, the gap between germline ends came to 18 bases. In nucleotides, the CDR3 is TGTGCCAGCAGCTTGTTCTCAGGGGAGATGGGGACGCAGTATTTT. It yields the protein CASSLFSGEMGTQYF.

This clone appeared a few times. V usage is TRBV6-5 and J usage is TRBJ2-1; the match to TRBD2 covers 7 bases. The length of the CDR3 is 14 residues. V gave up 3 bases and J gave up 8 bases; unmatched junction bases: 7. Germline-derived CDR1 and CDR2 are MNHEY and SVGAGI. CDR3 sequence (DNA): TGTGCCAGCAGTTATAGGACTAGTTATGATGAGCAGTTCTTC. Translating it yields CASSYRTSYDEQFF.